The clone carrying this T cell receptor beta chain was picked up many times. The data belong to a study of regulatory T cells in long-lasting Graves disease. Documented time point: newly diagnosed GD, antithyroid drugs for less than 3 months. After RNA was extracted from PBMCs, the TCR library was made from it. Arm-PCR with iRepertoire HTBI primers amplified the CDR3 regions for these TCR beta libraries. TCRdb redid the calling of the multiplex PCR reads with MiXCR, one entry per CDR3 protein. The sample yields some 220,000 distinct CDR3 sequences, around 20% seen once. CDR1 and CDR2 from the germline V gene are MDHEN and SYDVKM. The CDR3 is 15 residues long. The ends lost 3 bases at V and 2 bases at J; junction bases unmatched: 4. These data were also filed under a second study, of T cells in Graves' hyperthyroidism and ophthalmopathy.

This rearrangement joins TRBV28 to TRBJ1-5, with 7 bases aligning to TRBD1. The input for sequencing was peripheral blood mononuclear cells (PBMCs), taken at new diagnosis, from a patient treated with antithyroid drugs. This TCR was sampled from a woman under 40 with Graves disease. The CDR3 sequence is CASSLTGMGNQPQHF. The CDR3 region has the DNA TGTGCCAGCAGTTTGACAGGGATGGGCAATCAGCCCCAGCATTTT.